This record looks at one T cell receptor (beta chain) sequence and its context. CD8+ and CD4+ T cells taken from blood had their TCR beta sequenced. The data belong to a study of CD8 T cells in Susac syndrome. CDR1 is MNHNY, CDR2 SVGAGI, per germline (reference sequence). The V and J ends lost 2 bases and 7 bases, in that order; junction bases with no gene match: 7. The CDR3 contains 16 residues. The RNA, about 0.5 to 1 ug, was put through reverse transcription using random hexamers. A single record per CDR3 protein comes from TCRdb applying MiXCR to the immunoSEQ multiplex PCR reads. The sample lists roughly 190,000 distinct CDR3 sequences; about 94% were seen once.

This receptor was taken from a human donor in good health. J is TRBJ2-2 and V is TRBV6-6, with 10 bases that match TRBD1. The specimen was CD4+ T cells from PBMCs. The CDR3: CASSYVDRGRDGELFF. In DNA, the CDR3 is TGTGCCAGCAGTTACGTAGACAGGGGGCGCGACGGGGAGCTGTTTTTT.